A selection of T cell receptor beta chains follows, all from one sample in a study of cytomegalovirus exposure and HLA in healthy donors. Clones were sequenced by immunoSEQ multiplex PCR, and TCRdb holds only the in-frame ones, with some missing. The sample consists of around 160,000 clones, about 88% of them appearing once. The sequenced material came from PBMCs. The receptors originated from a young man in good health and CMV-seronegative. Each CDR3 is given with its conserved first and last residue. Each record gives: D gene, V gene, J gene, clone size, CDR3 DNA, CDR3 protein. The D gene is left open where the match is weak. Rows give clone size only sometimes, using once, few, many, or a class for an expanded clone.

>TRBD1|TRBV7-8|TRBJ2-5|-
TGTGCCAGCAGCTTACTCGGGACAGTAACATTTCAAGAGACCCAGTACTTC
CASSLLGTVTFQETQYF
>-|TRBV7-9|TRBJ2-2|-
TGTGCCAGCAGCTTAATCCTGTGGGAGCTGTTTTTT
CASSLILWELFF
>-|TRBV29-1|TRBJ2-7|-
TGCAGCGGTCTGACTACCCACTACGAGCAGTACTTC
CSGLTTHYEQYF
>-|TRBV6-1|TRBJ2-7|-
TGTGCCAGCAGTGAAAGTGTAACAGCCATTCCATTC
CASSESVTAIPF
>TRBD2|TRBV28|TRBJ2-1|-
TGTGCCAGCAGTTTGCGCTGGACTAGCGGGGCCGATGAGCAGTTCTTC
CASSLRWTSGADEQFF
>TRBD1|TRBV18|TRBJ1-5|-
TGTGCCAGCTCACCGGGGACAGGGGGGAACAATCAGCCCCAGCATTTT
CASSPGTGGNNQPQHF
>TRBD1|TRBV5-1|TRBJ2-1|-
TGCGCCAGCACTGAAAAGGGCGACAGGGTCAGGAACAATGAGCAGTTCTTC
CASTEKGDRVRNNEQFF
>TRBD1|TRBV28|TRBJ1-5|-
TGTGCCATCTTGGGGGCCGCGACAGGGCTCAATCAGCCCCAGCATTTT
CAILGAATGLNQPQHF
>-|TRBV7-6|TRBJ1-1|-
TGTGCCAGCAGCTTAGTCGGGGAGGTTGGGACTGAAGCTTTCTTT
CASSLVGEVGTEAFF
>-|TRBV4-3|TRBJ2-5|-
TGCGCCAGCAGCCAAGAACTAGCAGAGACCCAGTACTTC
CASSQELAETQYF
>TRBD2|TRBV10-1|TRBJ2-5|-
TGCGCCAGCAGCTCGACTAGCGGGGGTCCCCAAGAGACCCAGTACTTC
CASSSTSGGPQETQYF
>-|TRBV7-9|TRBJ1-1|-
TGTGCCAGCAGCTTAGTGCAGGGTCGCGACACTGAAGCTTTCTTT
CASSLVQGRDTEAFF
>TRBD2|TRBV2|TRBJ2-5|-
TGTGCCAGCAGTGAATTGGGCGGGGGGGCCGCGGAGACCCAGTACTTC
CASSELGGGAAETQYF
>-|TRBV6-5|TRBJ1-4|-
TGTGCCAGCAGTTACTGGGCGACCCTCCCTGAAAAACTGTTTTTT
CASSYWATLPEKLFF
>TRBD1|TRBV27|TRBJ1-4|-
TGTGCCAGCAGTGCCGGGACAGGGTTTAATGAAAAACTGTTTTTT
CASSAGTGFNEKLFF
>TRBD1|TRBV7-8|TRBJ1-5|-
TGTGCCAGCAGCTCAGGACAGGACCGACATCAGCCCCAGCATTTT
CASSSGQDRHQPQHF
>-|TRBV19|TRBJ2-7|once
TGTGCCAGTAGTGCCGCGGCGGCCTACGAGCAGTACTTC
CASSAAAAYEQYF
>-|TRBV6-6|TRBJ2-7|-
TGTGCCAGCTCGATATCCGGGATGGGCTACGAGCAGTACTTC
CASSISGMGYEQYF
>-|TRBV5-1|TRBJ1-1|-
TGCGCCAGCAGCTTGGAGTCAGGCAGCACTGAAGCTTTCTTT
CASSLESGSTEAFF
>-|TRBV4-1|TRBJ2-7|-
TGCGCCAGCAGCCAAGTCAGCTACGAGCAGTACTTC
CASSQVSYEQYF
>TRBD1|TRBV28|TRBJ1-5|-
TGTGCCAGCAGTACCACGATACAGGGGATTCAGCCCCAGCATTTT
CASSTTIQGIQPQHF
>TRBD2|TRBV6-1|TRBJ2-1|-
TGTGCCAGCAGTGAAAGCGGGGGGGCGGGTGAGCAGTTCTTC
CASSESGGAGEQFF
>TRBD2|TRBV14|TRBJ2-3|-
TGTGCCAGCAGCCGAGACACTAGCGGGGCTAAGATGGTCACAGATACGCAGTATTTT
CASSRDTSGAKMVTDTQYF
>TRBD1|TRBV29-1|TRBJ1-4|-
TGCAGCGTTTCCGGGACAGGGGACGAAAAACTGTTTTTT
CSVSGTGDEKLFF
>-|TRBV5-6|TRBJ1-2|-
TGTGCCAGCAGCACAACCCTTAATGGGAGGGACTACACCTTC
CASSTTLNGRDYTF
>TRBD2|TRBV6-1|TRBJ2-1|once
TGTGCCAGCAGTGCGATAGCGGGGGGAGCCTACAATGAGCAGTTCTTC
CASSAIAGGAYNEQFF
>-|TRBV11-2|TRBJ1-4|-
TGTGCCAGCAGCCTTAGCACCCGGACTGGACAGAGTAATGAAAAACTGTTTTTT
CASSLSTRTGQSNEKLFF
>TRBD1|TRBV28|TRBJ1-1|once
TGTGCCAGCAGTGGGGACAGGGGGCGCGGAACTGAAGCTTTCTTT
CASSGDRGRGTEAFF
>TRBD1|TRBV29-1|TRBJ2-7|-
TGCAGCGTTGCTGGGACAGGTAATTTCTACGAGCAGTACTTC
CSVAGTGNFYEQYF
>TRBD1|TRBV7-9|TRBJ1-2|-
TGTGCCAGCAGCTTCCCGGACAGGGACTATGGCTACACCTTC
CASSFPDRDYGYTF
>TRBD1|TRBV11-3|TRBJ2-1|-
TGTGCCAGCAGCGCAACAGGGGGCGATGAGCAGTTCTTC
CASSATGGDEQFF
>-|TRBV27|TRBJ2-3|-
TGTGCCAGCACCTCCCGAGATACGCAGTATTTT
CASTSRDTQYF
>TRBD1|TRBV4-2|TRBJ1-3|-
TGTGCCAGCACCTTAGCGACAGGGTTCTTCTCTGGAAACACCATATATTTT
CASTLATGFFSGNTIYF
>-|TRBV5-5|TRBJ1-2|-
TGTGCCAGCAGCTTGGTAGGGGCGCTTGGGGTTAATGGCTACACCTTC
CASSLVGALGVNGYTF
>-|TRBV27|TRBJ2-7|-
TGTGCCAGCAGTATAACAGGGTTCTACGAGCAGTACTTC
CASSITGFYEQYF
>-|TRBV28|TRBJ2-2|-
TGTGCCAGCAGTTTTTCCAGGGGCACCGGGGAGCTGTTTTTT
CASSFSRGTGELFF
>TRBD1|TRBV6-5|TRBJ2-7|-
TGTGCCGCCTTAGATGGGACAGGGAATTACGAGCAGTACTTC
CAALDGTGNYEQYF
>-|TRBV7-2|TRBJ2-1|-
TGTGCCAGCAGCTTAGCGGAGTCGTCCGTGCGCAATGAGCAGTTCTTC
CASSLAESSVRNEQFF
>TRBD1|TRBV4-1|TRBJ2-5|-
TGCGCCAGCAGCCAAGAGCAGACAGGGGGAGAGACCCAGTACTTC
CASSQEQTGGETQYF
>TRBD2|TRBV29-1|TRBJ2-3|-
TGCAGCGTTGTACTAGCGGGGGGGCCAACAGATACGCAGTATTTT
CSVVLAGGPTDTQYF
>-|TRBV10-1|TRBJ1-1|-
TGCGCCAGCAGGCACAAGGCAGCGCGGATGGCTGAAGCTTTCTTT
CASRHKAARMAEAFF
>-|TRBV7-6|TRBJ1-2|-
TGTGCCAGCAGCTTAGTCGGTGGTAGTCAGGGGAACCTCGATGGCTACACCTTC
CASSLVGGSQGNLDGYTF
>TRBD1|TRBV4-1|TRBJ2-2|-
TGCGCCAGCAGAACACCGGGACAGGGAGTGGCCGGGGAGCTGTTTTTT
CASRTPGQGVAGELFF
>TRBD2|TRBV4-2|TRBJ2-7|-
TGTGCCAGCAGCCAAGATCGGGCTAGCGGGCAATTCGGGGAGCAGTACTTC
CASSQDRASGQFGEQYF
>-|TRBV5-1|TRBJ2-6|-
TGCGCCAGCAGCTTGGGGGCCTATCGGCAGGGTAGTTCTGGGGCCAACGTCCTGACTTTC
CASSLGAYRQGSSGANVLTF
>-|TRBV4-1|TRBJ2-7|-
TGCGCCAGCAGCCAAGATTCAAGTTCTAGCTCCTACGAGCAGTACTTC
CASSQDSSSSSYEQYF
>TRBD2|TRBV10-3|TRBJ2-7|-
TGTGCCATCAGTGAGACCAGCGGGAGTTTATACGAGCAGTACTTC
CAISETSGSLYEQYF
>TRBD1|TRBV10-3|TRBJ1-6|-
TGTGCCATCAGTGATGCGGGACAGGGAAATTCACCCCTCCACTTT
CAISDAGQGNSPLHF
>TRBD1|TRBV5-1|TRBJ2-1|-
TGCGCCAGCAGCCCCGGGACAGGGGGCGGAAATGAGCAGTTCTTC
CASSPGTGGGNEQFF
>-|TRBV20-1|TRBJ2-1|-
TGCAGTGCCGCGGCCAATGAGCAGTTCTTC
CSAAANEQFF
>TRBD1|TRBV5-1|TRBJ1-1|-
TGCGCCAGCTCCGGGACAGGGGAGATGGGAACTGAAGCTTTCTTT
CASSGTGEMGTEAFF
>TRBD1|TRBV6-5|TRBJ2-7|once
TGTGCCAGCAGACGGACAGGGGGAGGCGAGCAGTACTTC
CASRRTGGGEQYF
>-|TRBV7-2|TRBJ1-1|-
TGTGCCAGCAGCTTACAGGGTATCACTGAAGCTTTCTTT
CASSLQGITEAFF